This T cell receptor beta chain was sequenced for a study of blood T cell repertoires in COVID-19. Looking at the study overall: COVID-19 samples collected from the United States, Italy and Spain covered acute and convalescent phases.

Libraries were prepared by immunoSEQ multiplex PCR; TCRdb keeps only in-frame clonotypes and omits some of them. The table includes over 100,000 clones, approximately 85% detected once. The CDR3 is 17 amino acids. CDR1 and CDR2 (germline): LGHDT, YNNKEL (reference sequence). After removal of 3 bases from V and 7 bases from J, the junction contained 11 bases not matched to a gene. The TCR originated in an older man with acute or convalescent COVID-19. The material sequenced was peripheral blood. The chain has TRBV3-1 (or the pseudogene TRBV3-2) and TRBJ1-6, with 8 bases fitting TRBD1. The CDR3 nucleotides are TGTGCCAGCAGCCAGCGGGCAGGGGGCGCAGGAAATTCACCCCTCCACTTT. Its translation is CASSQRAGGAGNSPLHF.